This T cell receptor beta chain was found in a study of T-cell memory formation after mild COVID-19. Findings and caveats of the study: Some SARS-CoV-2-responding clones were already detected in memory before infection. CD8+ contracting clones occupied EMRA, while CD4+ ones occupied mainly CM and EM.

After 5'RACE with constant-segment primers, TCR alpha and TCR beta cDNA libraries carrying sample barcodes and UMIs were obtained. TCRdb reanalysed the 5' RACE reads using MiXCR and keeps one entry per CDR3 protein. This sample has about 49,000 distinct CDR3 sequences, with roughly 27% found just once. The V and J ends lost 4 bases and 13 bases respectively, with 25 bases between them. The CDR3 contains 16 residues. In germline, CDR1 is SEHNR, CDR2 FQNEAQ (reference sequence). There are a few counts of this clonotype. The target antigen is unknown. The receptor was isolated from a young man who had mild COVID-19 (a few samples of this study predate the infection). Cell type and time point are not known. What was sequenced was PBMCs or a T cell subset sorted from them (not recorded which). V usage is TRBV7-9 and J usage is TRBJ2-2; no definite D call. CDR3 protein: CASSSPPDGRRPVLFF. The CDR3 DNA reads as TGTGCCAGCAGCTCTCCCCCGGACGGCCGCCGCCCTGTGCTGTTTTTT.